This entry lists 10 T cell receptor beta chains sequenced from one sample in a study of blood T cells in healthy people across ages. A second PCR, run for roughly 6 to 11 cycles, used a sample-barcoded 5' primer plus a J-beta primer mix. In TCRdb, the 5' RACE reads were re-called with MiXCR into one record per CDR3 protein. Of some 880,000 distinct CDR3 sequences in the sample, 35% to 40% are singletons; the top ten hold roughly 13%. Source material: blood. These receptors all stem from a man aged 18 to 29 in good health.

With regard to this clonotype: The junction departs from germline at one end; a sequencing error may be responsible. CDR3 residues: CASRRQEDTEYF. As DNA, the CDR3 is TGTGCCAGCAGGCGGCAAGAAGATACGGAGTATTTT. The chain employs TRBV12-3 or TRBV12-4 and TRBJ2-3; D call uncertain. The CDR3 is 12 amino acids.

This clonotype was found a few times. The genes are TRBV5-6 and TRBJ2-3, with TRBD1 matching 7 bases. The V and J ends lost 4 bases and 7 bases, in that order; junction bases with no gene match: 9. Germline V gene data show CDR1 as SGHDT and CDR2 as YYEEEE. CDR3 length: 14 residues. The CDR3 loop reads CASSPTGQSNTQYF. The CDR3 DNA is TGTGCCAGCAGCCCGACGGGACAGTCGAATACGCAGTATTTT.

V and J are TRBV7-9 and TRBJ1-5; D is undetermined. Trimming cost V 1 base and J 4 bases, with 11 bases left between them. The CDR3 sequence is 15 residues long. The germline V gene encodes CDR1 SEHNR and CDR2 FQNEAQ (reference sequence). CDR3 in DNA: TGTGCCAGCAGCTTAGGGGCAGGCCCAAATCAGCCCCAGCATTTT. Amino acids: CASSLGAGPNQPQHF.

This clonotype has just a few counts. The gene calls are TRBV6-5 and TRBJ1-2; D is unresolved. The CDR3 has 16 amino acids. Looked up from germline, CDR1 is MNHEY and CDR2 is SVGAGI. Trimming stripped 0 bases from V and 1 base from J, with 12 bases between. The CDR3 DNA is TGTGCCAGCAGTTACTCGCAGGCGGGGAGTAACTATGGCTACACCTTC. This sequence encodes CASSYSQAGSNYGYTF.

In this sample, this clonotype turned up a few times. This chain links TRBV7-2 with TRBJ2-3, with D hard to call. CDR3 length equals 15 residues. Between the trimmed V and J ends, which lost 4 bases and 0 bases, there was a span of 11 bases. In germline, CDR1 is SGHTA, CDR2 FQGNSA. CDR3 residues: CASSWAGPSTDTQYF. The CDR3 region has the DNA TGTGCCAGCAGCTGGGCAGGTCCTAGCACAGATACGCAGTATTTT.

Comment on this clonotype: A read error may be the cause here, since a much bigger clone is one base away. This chain connects TRBV29-1 to TRBJ2-3, with D possibly TRBD1 on 6 matching bases. The CDR3 runs to 11 residues. Germline V gives CDR1 SQVTM, CDR2 ANQGSEA. Trimming pared 7 bases from V and 4 bases from J, leaving 9 bases between. The CDR3 reads CSGAGADTQYF. The DNA of the CDR3 is TGCAGCGGCGCAGGGGCAGATACGCAGTATTTT.

V is TRBV7-9 and J is TRBJ2-3, with 7 positions matching TRBD2. With V trimmed by 10 bases and J by 2 bases, 15 bases remained unmatched. The CDR3 loop spans 16 amino acids. Germline V gene lookup returns CDR1 SEHNR and CDR2 FQNEAQ (reference sequence). CDR3 bases: TGTGCCACACACCGGGGGGAGAACCAATTCACAGATACGCAGTATTTT. Amino acid sequence: CATHRGENQFTDTQYF.

In its sample, this clonotype was seen a few times. The chain uses TRBV28 and TRBJ2-6; D is uncertain. The CDR3 runs to 14 residues. Trimming took 7 bases from V and 0 from J, leaving 7 bases between them. Germline assignment: CDR1 MDHEN and CDR2 SYDVKM. The CDR3 here is CASIYSSGANVLTF. The CDR3 coding sequence is TGTGCCAGCATCTACAGCTCTGGGGCCAACGTCCTGACTTTC. Looking up the rest from reference TRBV28 and TRBJ2-6 gives the full variable domain: DVKVTQSSRYLVKRTGEKVFLECVQDMDHENMFWYRQDPGLGLRLIYFSYDVKMKEKGDIPEGYSVSREKKERFSLILESASTNQTSMYLCASIYSSGANVLTFGAGSRLTVL.

This clonotype was detected only a few times. V gene TRBV7-2 combines with J gene TRBJ1-2; D unclear. Germline lookup yields CDR1 SGHTA and CDR2 FQGNSA. The CDR3 extends over 13 amino acids. Trimming shortened V by 8 bases and J by 4 bases, and 14 bases separated the two germline ends. The CDR3 DNA reads TGTGCCAGCCAAGGAAGGGTGATCTATGGCTACACCTTC. Translating gives CASQGRVIYGYTF.

This chain links TRBV20-1 with TRBJ2-7, with D uncertain. CDR1 and CDR2 (germline): DFQATT, SNEGSKA (reference sequence). V was trimmed by 0 bases and J by 3 bases, leaving 12 bases between them. CDR3 length: 14 amino acids. In DNA form, the CDR3 reads TGCAGTGCTAGAGACCCCTCCGGGCTCTACGAGCAGTACTTC. This encodes CSARDPSGLYEQYF.